Below, 27 T cell receptor beta chains from the same sample are listed, as sequenced in a study of CD8 T cells in ankylosing spondylitis. MiXCR, run by TCRdb on the 5' RACE reads, gives a single entry per CDR3 protein. The sample shows about 310,000 distinct CDR3 sequences, about a fifth of them seen only once. Sample: blood, either unsorted or a sorted T cell fraction (not recorded which). These receptors came from a female donor with ankylosing spondylitis or in good health (not recorded which).

The genes are TRBV20-1 and TRBJ2-5; 10 bases line up with TRBD2. The germline gives CDR1 DFQATT, CDR2 SNEGSKA (reference sequence). With 5 bases clipped from V and 5 bases from J, the junction kept 14 bases outside the gene matches. This CDR3 spans 16 amino acids. Here the CDR3 DNA reads TGCAGTGCTTCGGGTCGGGGACTAGCGCCAAGGGAGACCCAGTACTTC. Protein product: CSASGRGLAPRETQYF.

A single count supports this clonotype. This rearrangement joins TRBV5-6 to TRBJ2-6; TRBD2 might be the D (6 bases). This CDR3 contains 18 residues. CDR1 and CDR2 (germline): SGHDT, YYEEEE. The V and J ends lost 7 bases and 0 bases respectively, with 20 bases between them. Here the CDR3 DNA reads TGTGCCAGCGACAGCCGTGGGGGGTGGAGCTCTGGGGCCAACGTCCTGACTTTC. It specifies CASDSRGGWSSGANVLTF.

At least ten counts were recorded for this clonotype. V usage is TRBV7-2 and J usage is TRBJ1-1; D uncertain. Trimming took off 4 bases at V and 1 base at J, with 10 bases between the two ends. The germline V gene encodes CDR1 SGHTA and CDR2 FQGNSA. This CDR3 contains 14 residues. As DNA, the CDR3 is TGTGCCAGCAGCTCCGGCGTCTCGAACACTGAAGCTTTCTTT. Amino acids: CASSSGVSNTEAFF.

This chain joins TRBV11-2 and TRBJ2-7, with D perhaps assigned TRBD1 or TRBD2 (5 bases each). Germline-derived CDR1 and CDR2 are SGHAT and FQNNGV. V lost 6 bases, J lost 0 bases, and 21 bases lay in between. This CDR3 comprises 17 residues. The CDR3 DNA reads as TGTGCCAGCAGAGGTCGAGTCACGGGACGGCTCTCCTACGAGCAGTACTTC. This sequence encodes CASRGRVTGRLSYEQYF.

In this sample, this clonotype turned up a few times. The chain links TRBV7-2 to TRBJ2-1; TRBD2 matches at 11 bases. J gave up 2 bases and V 8 bases, and 2 bases lay outside the gene matches. Germline V lookup: CDR1 SGHTA, CDR2 FQGNSA. This CDR3 is built from 14 residues. The CDR3 DNA reads TGTGCCAGCCGACTAGCGGGGACCTACAATGAGCAGTTCTTC. Translating gives CASRLAGTYNEQFF.

The chain links TRBV2 to TRBJ2-7; D is tentatively TRBD1 or TRBD2 (5 bases each). This CDR3 contains 13 residues. The germline V and J ends were trimmed by 9 bases and 6 bases, with 18 bases remaining between them. Per germline, CDR1 SNHLY and CDR2 FYNNEI. The CDR3: CARTPGQGGEQYF. The CDR3 nucleotides read TGTGCCAGAACACCGGGGCAGGGCGGCGAGCAGTACTTC.

The V call is TRBV12-5, the J call TRBJ2-3, with D perhaps TRBD2 (5 bases). The CDR3 runs to 16 residues. CDR1 LGHNT and CDR2 FRNRAP come from the germline V gene. V was pared by 2 bases and J by 2 bases, with 14 bases between. The CDR3 here is CASGLMDGIVTDTQYF. The CDR3 DNA is TGTGCTAGTGGTTTGATGGACGGGATAGTCACAGATACGCAGTATTTT.

This clonotype was seen only once. The CDR3 DNA follows: TGTGCCAGCAGCGTAGACGTAACAAGGGCAGATACGCAGTATTTT. Amino acid sequence: CASSVDVTRADTQYF. The J gene is TRBJ2-3, the V gene TRBV9, with D unresolved. The CDR3 has 15 residues. Trimming pared 0 bases from V and 4 bases from J, leaving 12 bases between. The germline gives CDR1 SGDLS, CDR2 YYNGEE.

Only a few counts were recorded for this clonotype. The rearrangement uses TRBV4-2 and TRBJ2-5; maybe TRBD2 (5 bases). Trimming removed 4 bases at V and 5 bases at J, with 17 bases between. CDR3 length: 15 residues. Germline V gene data show CDR1 as LGHNA and CDR2 as YNFKEQ. The CDR3: CASSPIGAGGETQYF. The CDR3 DNA follows: TGTGCCAGCAGCCCAATCGGTGCGGGCGGGGAGACCCAGTACTTC.

This clonotype was detected a few times. This chain connects TRBV20-1 to TRBJ1-5; D is possibly TRBD1 (5 bases). The CDR3 has 14 amino acids. From germline, CDR1 is DFQATT and CDR2 SNEGSKA (reference sequence). V shed 3 bases and J shed 2 bases, with 11 bases lying between them. DNA for the CDR3: TGCAGTGCTAGGAAGGGGATCGGCAATCAGCCCCAGCATTTT. It codes for CSARKGIGNQPQHF.

Many counts were recorded for this clonotype. The chain employs TRBV10-3 and TRBJ2-7, with 10 bases matching TRBD2. J lost 7 bases, V lost 4 bases, and 10 bases had no gene match. The CDR3 is 15 amino acids. From germline, CDR1 is ENHRY and CDR2 SYGVKD. The CDR3 loop reads CAISALAGDLGEQYF. CDR3 sequence (DNA): TGTGCCATCAGTGCCCTAGCGGGAGATTTGGGGGAGCAGTACTTC.

This chain connects TRBV7-9 to TRBJ2-3; the match to TRBD1 covers 7 bases. J was trimmed by 1 base and V by 5 bases; bases with no gene match: 6. The germline V gene encodes CDR1 SEHNR and CDR2 FQNEAQ (reference sequence). The CDR3 is 15 amino acids. The CDR3, as DNA: TGTGCCAGCAGCCCCTACGGGACAGGCACAGATACGCAGTATTTT. It encodes CASSPYGTGTDTQYF.

Only a few counts were recorded for this clonotype. This rearrangement joins TRBV28 to TRBJ2-3, with a possible D match to TRBD2 (7 bases). V gave up 5 bases and J gave up 4 bases, with 10 bases separating them. Germline values: CDR1 MDHEN, CDR2 SYDVKM. The CDR3 has 13 amino acids. The CDR3 coding sequence is TGTGCCAGCAGTGGCGGGGGCCCAGATACGCAGTATTTT. Protein product: CASSGGGPDTQYF. The full variable domain, its missing parts supplied by reference TRBV28 and TRBJ2-3, is DVKVTQSSRYLVKRTGEKVFLECVQDMDHENMFWYRQDPGLGLRLIYFSYDVKMKEKGDIPEGYSVSREKKERFSLILESASTNQTSMYLCASSGGGPDTQYFGPGTRLTVL.

This clonotype appeared a few times. The V and J genes are TRBV20-1 and TRBJ2-3; possible D gene TRBD2, 5 bases. Trimming took 2 bases from V and 0 from J, leaving 9 bases between them. The CDR3 has 14 amino acids. Germline values: CDR1 DFQATT, CDR2 SNEGSKA (reference sequence). In nucleotides, the CDR3 is TGCAGTGCTAGACGAGGCGGGAGCACAGATACGCAGTATTTT. It codes for CSARRGGSTDTQYF.

This clonotype was recorded many times. J is TRBJ1-3 and V is TRBV29-1, with a possible D match to TRBD1 (5 bases). CDR1 and CDR2 (germline): SQVTM, ANQGSEA. V dropped 7 bases and J dropped 0 bases, with 10 bases sitting between them. This CDR3 region has 13 residues. Here the CDR3 reads CSAQGFSGNTIYF. The CDR3 nucleotides are TGCAGCGCTCAGGGTTTCTCTGGAAACACCATATATTTT.

This chain uses TRBV10-1 with TRBJ2-7, with D tentatively TRBD2 (7 bases). Germline CDR1 WNHNN, CDR2 SYGVQD (reference sequence). The CDR3 is 15 residues long. CDR3 loop: CRGASASRSSYEQYF. CDR3 DNA sequence: TGCCGGGGGGCTAGCGCTTCTAGGAGCTCCTACGAGCAGTACTTC.

The chain joins TRBV6-5 to TRBJ2-1; D is unresolved. This CDR3 comprises 11 residues. CDR1 MNHEY and CDR2 SVGAGI come from the germline V gene. V lost 0 bases and J 10 bases, leaving 4 bases between the germline ends. The CDR3: CASSYSREQFF. The CDR3 DNA reads as TGTGCCAGCAGTTACTCTCGGGAGCAGTTCTTC.

This clonotype was observed a few times. This rearrangement joins TRBV20-1 to TRBJ1-5, with 11 bases lining up with TRBD1. From germline, CDR1 is DFQATT and CDR2 SNEGSKA (reference sequence). V lost 6 bases and J lost 6; bases outside the gene matches: 13. The CDR3 is 16 amino acids. Here the CDR3 DNA reads TGCAGTGCCAAACTCCCCCTGGACAGGGGGCCTCAGCCCCAGCATTTT. Residues: CSAKLPLDRGPQPQHF.

This clonotype was seen a few times. The chain combines TRBV20-1 with TRBJ2-7; 8 bases line up with TRBD2. CDR3 size: 15 residues. CDR1 and CDR2 (germline): DFQATT, SNEGSKA (reference sequence). Unmatched junction bases numbered 6, after V lost 0 bases and J lost 2 bases. The CDR3 reads CSARDRSGSPYEQYF. The CDR3 nucleotides read TGCAGTGCTAGAGATAGGAGCGGGAGCCCCTACGAGCAGTACTTC.

This clonotype was detected many times. V usage is TRBV7-2 and J usage is TRBJ2-7; the match to TRBD2 covers 14 bases. Trimming removed 5 bases from V and 8 bases from J; junction bases left unmatched: 11. The CDR3 is made up of 16 amino acids. The V gene's germline CDR1 is SGHTA and CDR2 FQGNSA. CDR3 amino acids: CASSVDGTSGRSKQYF. The CDR3 region has the DNA TGTGCCAGCAGCGTAGACGGGACTAGCGGGAGATCAAAGCAGTACTTC.

The chain has TRBV25-1 and TRBJ1-1, with TRBD1 identical over 8 bases. V was clipped by 2 bases and J by 5 bases; unmatched bases: 10. CDR3 length: 16 amino acids. Germline CDR1 and CDR2: MGHDK and SYGVNS. The CDR3 region is CASSERDRLPRTEAFF. The DNA for the CDR3 is TGTGCCAGCAGTGAAAGGGACAGGCTCCCGAGGACTGAAGCTTTCTTT. Using reference TRBV25-1 and TRBJ1-1 for the parts outside the CDR3, the full variable domain is EADIYQTPRYLVIGTGKKITLECSQTMGHDKMYWYQQDPGMELHLIHYSYGVNSTEKGDLSSESTVSRIRTEHFPLTLESARPSHTSQYLCASSERDRLPRTEAFFGQGTRLTVV.

The rearrangement joins TRBV6-2 or TRBV6-3 to TRBJ2-1; D uncertain. The V gene's germline CDR1 is MNHEY and CDR2 SVGEGT. The CDR3 length is 13 residues. Trimming removed 4 bases from V and 4 bases from J, with 8 bases in between. Here the CDR3 reads CASSWARYNEQFF. CDR3 nucleotide sequence: TGTGCCAGCAGTTGGGCCAGATACAATGAGCAGTTCTTC.

The chain combines TRBV7-2 with TRBJ2-7; 9 bases fit TRBD1. This CDR3 has 13 residues. Looked up from germline, CDR1 is SGHTA and CDR2 is FQGNSA. J gave up 6 bases and V 3 bases, and 3 bases lay outside the gene matches. CDR3 in amino acids: CASSFVDRGEQYF. CDR3 DNA: TGTGCCAGCAGCTTTGTGGACAGGGGCGAGCAGTACTTC.

This chain links TRBV25-1 with TRBJ1-2; no firm D call. The CDR3 sequence is 13 residues long. CDR1 MGHDK and CDR2 SYGVNS come from the germline V gene. V was trimmed by 1 base and J by 3 bases, leaving 6 bases between them. The CDR3 DNA sequence: TGTGCCAGCAGTGAATTTCGAGACTATGGCTACACCTTC. Its protein product is CASSEFRDYGYTF.

The genes are TRBV10-3 and TRBJ1-1, with D unclear. Trimming shortened V by 3 bases and J by 5 bases, and 7 bases separated the two germline ends. Germline V gives CDR1 ENHRY, CDR2 SYGVKD. The CDR3 is 12 residues long. In nucleotides, the CDR3 is TGTGCCATCAGTGATTCAGAAACTGAAGCTTTCTTT. Translation: CAISDSETEAFF.

This clonotype was picked up a small number of times. The chain is built from TRBV20-1 and TRBJ2-5; maybe TRBD1 (5 bases). From germline, CDR1 is DFQATT and CDR2 SNEGSKA (reference sequence). The V gene lost 2 bases and the J gene lost 5 bases, with 12 bases spanning the gap. The CDR3 is 13 amino acids. In nucleotides, the CDR3 is TGCAGTGCTAGAACCCAGGGTCGGGAGACCCAGTACTTC. It is translated as CSARTQGRETQYF.

CDR3: CASSNPPGEQAFF. CDR3 sequence (DNA): TGTGCCAGCAGTAATCCTCCGGGAGAACAAGCTTTCTTT. This rearrangement joins TRBV6-6 to TRBJ1-1, with D unclear. There are 13 residues in the CDR3. CDR1 is MNHNY and CDR2 is SVGAGI in the germline V gene (reference sequence). The V end was cut by 5 bases, the J end by 9 bases, with 16 bases between.